This T cell receptor (beta chain) was retrieved from a study of cytomegalovirus exposure and HLA in healthy donors. As for the study in general: Genetic ancestry analysis placed approximately 78% of the 398 donors that were genotyped in the Caucasian-associated cluster.

The CDR3 spans 14 residues. Germline V gene lookup returns CDR1 SGDLS and CDR2 YYNGEE. V was clipped by 2 bases and J by 0 bases; unmatched bases: 2. The PCR employed 60 Vbeta primers together with 13 Jbeta primers. TCRdb keeps only in-frame clones here, not all; method: immunoSEQ multiplex PCR. Of almost 200,000 clones listed, roughly four fifths were seen once; the top ten hold about 1.9%. Sequences were obtained from PBMCs. The rearrangement links TRBV9 to TRBJ2-7; 7 positions match TRBD1. This clonotype was obtained from a man aged 30-40 years in good health and CMV-seronegative. CDR3 DNA: TGTGCCAGCAGCGTGGGACAGATCTCCTACGAGCAGTACTTC. Translation: CASSVGQISYEQYF.